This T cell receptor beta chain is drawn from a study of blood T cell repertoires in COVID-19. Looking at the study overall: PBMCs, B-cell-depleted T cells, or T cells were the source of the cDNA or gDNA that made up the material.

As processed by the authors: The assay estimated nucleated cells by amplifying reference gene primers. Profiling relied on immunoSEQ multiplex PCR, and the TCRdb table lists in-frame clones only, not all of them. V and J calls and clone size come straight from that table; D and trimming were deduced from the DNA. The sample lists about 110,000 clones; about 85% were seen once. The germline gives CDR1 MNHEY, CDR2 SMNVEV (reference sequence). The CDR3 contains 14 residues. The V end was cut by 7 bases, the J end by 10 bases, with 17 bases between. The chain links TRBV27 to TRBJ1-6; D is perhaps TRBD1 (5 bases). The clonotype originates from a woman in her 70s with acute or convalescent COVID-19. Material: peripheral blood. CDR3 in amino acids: CASKMAGGSSPLHF. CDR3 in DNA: TGTGCCAGCAAAATGGCGGGGGGGAGCTCACCCCTCCACTTT.